This TCR beta chain was observed in a study of T cells in Graves' hyperthyroidism and ophthalmopathy. Uncontrolled infection, other autoimmune disease, pregnancy and lactation each barred patients from inclusion. The CDR3 has 13 amino acids. The V end was cut by 5 bases, the J end by 6 bases, with 8 bases between. Authors of the study amplified TCR beta CDR3 regions from RNA transcripts. Researchers ran a first-round RT-PCR on the TCR CDR3 using the HTBI primer set. TCRdb re-called the multiplex PCR reads with MiXCR, one entry per CDR3 protein. The sample lists approximately 210,000 distinct CDR3 sequences; roughly 18% were seen once. This clonotype was picked up many times.

Sequenced material: blood. The J gene is TRBJ1-6, the V gene TRBV12-3 or TRBV12-4; D is perhaps TRBD1 (6 bases). The origin of this receptor is a man between 45 and 60 years old with Graves' hyperthyroidism. The CDR3 coding sequence is TGTGCCAGCAGTCAGGACAGTAATTCACCCCTCCACTTT. Translated: CASSQDSNSPLHF.